This record covers a single TCR beta chain. The data are from a study of blood T cell repertoires in COVID-19. Study information: Sites in the United States, Italy and Spain provided acute and convalescent COVID-19 samples. PBMCs, B-cell-depleted T cells, or T cells were the source of the cDNA or gDNA that made up the material.

The CDR3 contains 15 residues. The V end lost 1 base, the J end lost 8 bases, and 15 bases lay between the germline ends. CDR1 is SGHTA and CDR2 is FQGNSA in the germline V gene. Original handling: Amplification of reference gene primers provided the estimated nucleated cell counts. TCRdb's copy holds only in-frame clones and misses some; the assay was immunoSEQ multiplex PCR. D and trimming come from the DNA, and the V and J calls and clone size come from that table. The table has 65,000 to 95,000 clones, around nine tenths seen once; the top ten hold about 2.9%. This TCR was sampled from a man between 65 and 80 years old with active or convalescent COVID-19. This chain connects TRBV7-2 to TRBJ1-3, with D tentatively TRBD1 (5 bases). The sequenced sample was peripheral blood. CDR3 DNA: TGTGCCAGCAGCTTAGTCCGGGCAGGGCTCGACACCATATATTTT. Amino acids: CASSLVRAGLDTIYF.